This T cell receptor (beta chain) was observed in a study of glioma-infiltrating T cells. Amplification of TCR alpha and beta CDR3 regions from RNA used iRepertoire nested multiplex PCR. TCRdb called the multiplex PCR reads again in MiXCR, with one record for every CDR3 protein. The table includes around 97,000 distinct CDR3 sequences, about 30% detected once. CDR1 is MNHNS and CDR2 is SASEGT in the germline V gene. Between the trimmed V and J ends, which lost 1 base and 1 base, there was a span of 14 bases. The CDR3 has 16 amino acids. This clonotype was seen at least ten times. The V and J genes are TRBV6-1 and TRBJ2-7, with D possibly matching TRBD1 (6 bases). The sample consisted of glioma tissue, nonneoplastic brain tissue, or PBMCs (not recorded which). The source of this sequence is a human donor with low-grade glioma or glioblastoma, undergoing nonglioma brain surgery, or in good health (not recorded which). CDR3 sequence (DNA): TGTGCCAGCAGTGAAGGGGCTGCAGGGGTGTCCTACGAGCAGTACTTC. Translated: CASSEGAAGVSYEQYF.